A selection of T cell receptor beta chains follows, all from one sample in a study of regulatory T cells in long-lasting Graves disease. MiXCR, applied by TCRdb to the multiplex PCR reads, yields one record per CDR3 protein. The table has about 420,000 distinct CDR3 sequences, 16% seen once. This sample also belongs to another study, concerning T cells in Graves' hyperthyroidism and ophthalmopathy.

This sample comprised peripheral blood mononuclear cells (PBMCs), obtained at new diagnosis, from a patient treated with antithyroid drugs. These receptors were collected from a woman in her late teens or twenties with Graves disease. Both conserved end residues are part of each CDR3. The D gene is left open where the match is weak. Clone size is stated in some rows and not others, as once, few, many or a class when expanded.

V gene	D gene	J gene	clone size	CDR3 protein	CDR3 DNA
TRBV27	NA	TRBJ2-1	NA	CASSETVYNEQFF	TGTGCCAGCAGTGAGACAGTTTACAATGAGCAGTTCTTC
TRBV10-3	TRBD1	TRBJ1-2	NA	CAISDGDRFYGYTF	TGTGCCATCAGTGATGGGGACAGATTCTATGGCTACACCTTC
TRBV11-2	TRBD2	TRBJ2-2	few	CASSLHISSGPGELFF	TGTGCCAGCAGCCTTCATATCTCTAGCGGGCCCGGGGAGCTGTTTTTT
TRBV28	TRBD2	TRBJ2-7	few	CASSFGLAGGPYEQYF	TGTGCCAGCAGTTTTGGACTAGCGGGAGGGCCCTACGAGCAGTACTTC
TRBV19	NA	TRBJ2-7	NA	CSSRKTAGSFGYEQYF	TGTTCCAGTAGGAAAACTGCAGGGTCCTTTGGCTACGAGCAGTACTTC
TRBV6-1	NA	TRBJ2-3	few	CASGRGADTQYF	TGTGCCAGCGGAAGGGGGGCCGATACGCAGTATTTT
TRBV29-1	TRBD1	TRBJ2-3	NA	CSVEGQGARTDTQYF	TGCAGCGTAGAGGGACAGGGGGCAAGAACAGATACGCAGTATTTT
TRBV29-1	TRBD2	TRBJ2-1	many	CSVERGSGMGNEQFF	TGCAGCGTTGAAAGGGGTAGCGGGATGGGGAATGAGCAGTTCTTC
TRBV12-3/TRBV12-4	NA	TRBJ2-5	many	CASSLRTSSETQYF	TGTGCCAGCAGTTTAAGGACCTCCAGTGAGACCCAGTACTTC
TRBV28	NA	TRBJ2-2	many	CASSRHGITGELFF	TGTGCCAGCAGCCGACACGGAATCACCGGGGAGCTGTTTTTT
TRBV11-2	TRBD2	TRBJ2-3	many	CASSYIAGGTTDTQYF	TGTGCCAGCAGCTACATAGCGGGAGGGACCACAGATACGCAGTATTTT
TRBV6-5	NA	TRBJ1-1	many	CASSLLDRTEAFF	TGTGCCAGCAGTTTATTGGACCGGACTGAAGCTTTCTTT
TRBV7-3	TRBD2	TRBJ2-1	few	CASSLIGLDSNEQFF	TGTGCCAGCAGCTTAATAGGACTAGATAGCAATGAGCAGTTCTTC
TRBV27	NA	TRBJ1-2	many	CASSALTDYGYTF	TGTGCCAGCAGTGCCTTGACCGACTATGGCTACACCTTC
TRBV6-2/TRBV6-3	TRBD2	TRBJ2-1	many	CASSYLLAGQFERQFF	TGTGCCAGCAGTTACCTACTAGCGGGACAGTTCGAGCGGCAGTTCTTC
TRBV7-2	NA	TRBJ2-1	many	CASSLMREQFF	TGTGCCAGCAGCTTAATGAGGGAACAGTTCTTC
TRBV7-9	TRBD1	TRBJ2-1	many	CASSLSGQGRNEQFF	TGTGCCAGCAGCTTATCAGGACAGGGGCGAAATGAGCAGTTCTTC
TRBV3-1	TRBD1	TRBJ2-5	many	CASSGTGWETQYF	TGTGCCAGCAGCGGGACAGGGTGGGAGACCCAGTACTTC
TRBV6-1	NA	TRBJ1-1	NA	CASGPRLPVNTEAFF	TGTGCCAGCGGCCCGAGGTTGCCTGTGAACACTGAAGCTTTCTTT
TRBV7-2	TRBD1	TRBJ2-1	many	CASSPRSGGYNEQFF	TGTGCCAGCAGCCCTCGATCAGGGGGCTACAATGAGCAGTTCTTC
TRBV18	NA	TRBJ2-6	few	CASSPPRLAGANVLTF	TGTGCCAGCTCGCCCCCTAGATTAGCTGGGGCCAACGTCCTGACTTTC
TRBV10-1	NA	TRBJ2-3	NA	CASSEVLLQPLGRDTQYF	TGCGCCAGCAGTGAGGTACTCCTCCAACCTCTTGGCAGGGATACGCAGTATTTT
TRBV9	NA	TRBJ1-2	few	CASSGDLYGYTF	TGTGCCAGCAGCGGGGACCTTTATGGCTACACCTTC
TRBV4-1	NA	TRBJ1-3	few	CASSQGYSGNTIYF	TGCGCCAGCAGCCAAGGATACTCTGGAAACACCATATATTTT
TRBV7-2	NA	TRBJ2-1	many	CASSSPGLGPNEQFF	TGTGCCAGCAGCTCGCCGGGCCTGGGCCCCAATGAGCAGTTCTTC
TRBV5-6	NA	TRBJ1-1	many	CASSLVGRGNTEAFF	TGTGCCAGCAGCTTGGTCGGCAGGGGGAACACTGAAGCTTTCTTT
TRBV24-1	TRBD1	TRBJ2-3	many	CATSALRDRGAGTPDTQYF	TGTGCCACCAGTGCCCTCCGGGACAGGGGCGCAGGTACTCCGGATACGCAGTATTTT
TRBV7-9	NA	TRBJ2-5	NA	CASSHTGPEETQYF	TGTGCCAGCAGCCACACAGGGCCGGAGGAGACCCAGTACTTC
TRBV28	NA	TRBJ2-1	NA	CASSPLGLSGVGCNEQFF	TGTGCCAGCTCACCACTGGGCCTTTCGGGAGTGGGCTGCAATGAGCAGTTCTTC
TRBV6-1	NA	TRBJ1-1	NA	CASKDRNTEAFF	TGTGCCAGCAAGGACAGGAACACTGAAGCTTTCTTT
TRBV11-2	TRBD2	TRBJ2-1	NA	CASSFGTSGSGNEQFF	TGTGCCAGCAGCTTTGGGACTAGCGGGAGCGGCAATGAGCAGTTCTTC
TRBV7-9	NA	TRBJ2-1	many	CASSLPGGASSYNEQFF	TGTGCCAGCAGCTTACCCGGTGGAGCGAGCTCCTACAATGAGCAGTTCTTC
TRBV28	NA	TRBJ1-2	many	CASSLIGYGYTF	TGTGCCAGCAGTTTAATCGGTTATGGCTACACCTTC
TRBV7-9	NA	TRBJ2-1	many	CASSLDGSVKEQFF	TGTGCCAGCAGCTTAGACGGGAGTGTGAAGGAGCAGTTCTTC
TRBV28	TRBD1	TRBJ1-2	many	CASTPDPGGDGYTF	TGTGCCAGCACCCCCGATCCAGGGGGCGATGGCTACACCTTC
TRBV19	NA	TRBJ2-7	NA	CASGTGTPFREQYF	TGTGCCAGTGGGACCGGGACACCTTTTCGCGAGCAGTACTTC
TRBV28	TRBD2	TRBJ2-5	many	CASSLLVAGVMETQYF	TGTGCCAGCAGTTTATTGGTAGCGGGAGTTATGGAGACCCAGTACTTC
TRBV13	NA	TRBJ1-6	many	CASSAQDGPNSPLHF	TGTGCCAGCAGCGCACAAGACGGGCCGAATTCACCCCTCCACTTT
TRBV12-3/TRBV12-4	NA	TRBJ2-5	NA	CASSPSGSRETQYF	TGTGCCAGCAGCCCCAGTGGGAGTCGTGAGACCCAGTACTTC
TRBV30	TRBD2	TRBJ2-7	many	CAASGSNREQYF	TGTGCTGCTAGCGGGAGTAACCGCGAGCAGTACTTC
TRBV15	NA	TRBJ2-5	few	CATSRPQYPGRGENQETQYF	TGTGCCACCAGCAGACCCCAATACCCGGGAAGGGGAGAAAACCAAGAGACCCAGTACTTC
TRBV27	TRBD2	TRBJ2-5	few	CASRPSGSVETQYF	TGTGCCAGCAGGCCTAGCGGGAGTGTGGAGACCCAGTACTTC
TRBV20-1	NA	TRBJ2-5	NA	CSARDVVGVGETQYF	TGCAGTGCTAGAGATGTCGTGGGAGTGGGTGAGACCCAGTACTTC
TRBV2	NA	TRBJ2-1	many	CASSETSQEKNKQFF	TGTGCCAGCAGTGAGACAAGCCAAGAAAAAAACAAGCAGTTCTTC
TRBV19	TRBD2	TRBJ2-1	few	CASTRGLAAQLSPNEQFF	TGTGCCAGTACCCGGGGACTAGCGGCCCAGTTGTCCCCCAATGAGCAGTTCTTC
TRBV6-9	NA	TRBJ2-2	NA	CASSYNWQLATTGELFF	TGTGCCAGCAGTTACAACTGGCAGTTGGCGACCACCGGGGAGCTGTTTTTT
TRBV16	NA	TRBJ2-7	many	CASSGGQSYEQYF	TGTGCCAGCAGCGGAGGACAGTCCTACGAGCAGTACTTC
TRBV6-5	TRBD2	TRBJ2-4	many	CASSYGGRRNIQYF	TGTGCCAGCAGTTACGGCGGGAGAAGGAACATTCAGTACTTC
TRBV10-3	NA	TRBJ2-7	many	CAIGRDRYKYEQYF	TGTGCCATCGGCCGGGACCGATACAAGTACGAGCAGTACTTC
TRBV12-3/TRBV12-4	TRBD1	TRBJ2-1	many	CASRRDSLSYNEQFF	TGTGCCAGCAGACGGGACAGCCTCTCCTACAATGAGCAGTTCTTC
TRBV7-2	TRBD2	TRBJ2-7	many	CASSPSSGEVYEQYF	TGTGCCAGCAGCCCATCTAGCGGGGAAGTCTACGAGCAGTACTTC
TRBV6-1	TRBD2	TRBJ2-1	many	CASSEAISGVKFF	TGTGCCAGCAGTGAAGCGATTAGCGGGGTGAAGTTCTTC
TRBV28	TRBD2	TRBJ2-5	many	CASTLAGEEETQYF	TGTGCCAGCACCTTAGCGGGAGAGGAGGAGACCCAGTACTTC
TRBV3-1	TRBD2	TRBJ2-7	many	CASSQLIGAGEAHEQYF	TGTGCCAGCAGCCAATTGATAGGAGCGGGAGAGGCCCACGAGCAGTACTTC
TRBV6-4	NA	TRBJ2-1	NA	CASSVSVRSSYNEQFF	TGTGCCAGCAGTGTGAGTGTGCGGAGCTCCTACAATGAGCAGTTCTTC
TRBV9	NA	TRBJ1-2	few	CASSVGTLGPYGYTF	TGTGCCAGCAGCGTAGGGACACTCGGCCCCTATGGCTACACCTTC
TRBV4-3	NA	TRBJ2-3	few	CASSQDAGADTQYF	TGCGCCAGCAGCCAGGATGCGGGCGCAGATACGCAGTATTTT
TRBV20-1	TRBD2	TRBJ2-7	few	CSARGGAGLVSYEQYF	TGCAGTGCTAGAGGTGGGGCGGGACTAGTTTCCTACGAGCAGTACTTC
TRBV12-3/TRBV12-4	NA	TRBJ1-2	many	CASSPPGGFGYTF	TGTGCCAGCAGTCCCCCCGGGGGCTTTGGCTACACCTTC